This T cell receptor beta chain was profiled in a study of blood T cell repertoires in COVID-19. Study background: The origin of the acute and convalescent COVID-19 samples was the United States, Italy and Spain.

The V gene lost 3 bases and the J gene lost 2 bases, with 13 bases spanning the gap. Germline values: CDR1 SGHTA, CDR2 FQGNSA. The CDR3 is 15 amino acids. This clone has just one count. In the original workflow: Estimated nucleated cell counts came from reference gene primer amplification. TCRdb's table, derived via immunoSEQ multiplex PCR, lists solely in-frame clones and lacks some. The DNA gave D and trimming, while V, J and clone size come from that table. The sample includes a few hundred thousand clones, about 87% of them seen just once. Sequenced sample: peripheral blood. The source is a woman between 45 and 65 years old who had recovered from COVID-19. This chain connects TRBV7-2 to TRBJ1-2; D uncertain. CDR3 sequence reads: CASSFMAEVNYGYTF. CDR3 DNA sequence: TGTGCCAGCAGCTTTATGGCCGAGGTCAACTATGGCTACACCTTC.